What follows is one T cell receptor (beta chain) and its context. No antigen is known for it. This sample was included in a study of PD-1 blockade in classical Hodgkin lymphoma. Study overall: Each patient was given nivolumab 3 mg/kg through a vein every 2 weeks. Findings of the study overall: Repertoires differed for reasons still undefined, possibly disease activity or prior therapy.

All patients relapsed after autologous stem cell transplantation, and brentuximab vedotin exposure varied. TCRdb keeps only in-frame clones here, not all; method: immunoSEQ multiplex PCR. The repertoire consists of 100,000 to 130,000 clones, with 80% to 90% occurring once and the leading ten covering around 20%. Trimming stripped 1 base from V and 2 bases from J, with 12 bases between. The CDR3 has 14 residues. The germline gives CDR1 GTSNPN, CDR2 SVGIG (reference sequence). The sample here was peripheral blood mononuclear cells (PBMCs), taken before the second cycle of nivolumab. The chain recombines TRBV30 with TRBJ2-7; D is ambiguous. This receptor was identified in a human donor with classical Hodgkin lymphoma. CDR3: CAWSESPLTYEQYF. DNA for the CDR3: TGTGCCTGGAGTGAGAGCCCCCTTACCTACGAGCAGTACTTC.